This entry concerns a single TCR beta chain. This clone's antigen is unknown. No qualities accompany the bases; no much larger clone lies one base away. Enrolling through a virtual design, the prospective study's participants ranged in age from roughly 18 to 89 years and lived across some 23 United States geographic areas. In the prospective study, participants were assigned to cohorts based on the clinical history participants reported in a screening survey and a study questionnaire. Exposed participants had been in contact, within 2 weeks of entering the study, with a person who had a PCR-confirmed or clinician-diagnosed case of COVID-19. In the prospective study, whole blood, serum and a nasopharyngeal or oropharyngeal swab were collected from each participant by mobile phlebotomists. Prospective study participants could optionally give additional blood draws and questionnaires over a 2-month period. Prospective study blood samples were shipped either frozen or at room temperature before DNA extraction.

The data stem from a study of blood T cell repertoires in COVID-19 (dated by TCRdb to 2020 to 2022). Notes on the research overall: Collaborator samples came from the United States, Italy and Spain and covered acute and convalescent phases of COVID-19. The prospective study material was composed of cDNA or gDNA derived from T cells, B-cell-depleted T cells, or PBMCs. Deeply sampled blood TCRbeta repertoires from subjects exposed to, actively infected with, or recovered from COVID-19 were included in the dataset. Sample metadata almost always included a de-identified subject ID, COVID-19 status, age in years and sex. The samples were drawn from the first 160 participants of the ongoing ImmuneRACE study and from roughly 1,300 subjects provided by 6 global collaborators. Where available, HLA class I and class II types were obtained from metadata supplied by the sample provider rather than from assay-based typing. The repertoires were released in a freely available public database intended as a resource for research on the immune response to SARS-CoV-2.

V loses 2 bases of germline sequence and J loses 4 bases, and the interval between the two ends is 14 bases. The CDR3 holds 15 amino acids from the cysteine to the phenylalanine. The kept DNA is CDR3 alone, 45 bases in frame from the first base. For CDR1 and CDR2, the germline V gene lists SGHNT and YENEEA. The immunoSEQ Assay, a bias-controlled multiplex PCR, was used to amplify TCRbeta CDR3 regions from genomic DNA. As for the original processing: The number of nucleated cells in each sample was estimated by amplification of reference gene primers within the assay. To quantify the absolute abundance of each unique TCRbeta CDR3 rearrangement, sequence reads were collapsed and filtered. For each sample, productive Simpson clonality was calculated as the square root of Simpson's diversity index across productive rearrangements. Held by TCRdb, this immuneACCESS table contains in-frame sequences only and omits some clones. Under half of the omission traces to an unresolved V gene where checked; the cause of the rest is unknown. Clonal size and the V and J genes are those of that table, whereas D and trimming came from the DNA. This sample holds some 150,000 clones; roughly 89% were observed only once. The top ten hold about 5.8% of the sample.

General findings and caveats noted by the study authors: Clinical and demographic metadata were provided uncurated, with the amount varying by source and participant.

The receptor's source is a woman aged 45-59 years who had been exposed to COVID-19. Sequences were obtained from PBMCs or T cells enriched from blood (not recorded which). The receptor chain draws on TRBV11-3 and TRBJ1-1; TRBD1 is a weak D gene call, 6 bases matching. The CDR3 protein sequence reads: CASSLFSRGGTEAFF. The sequenced DNA is TGTGCCAGCAGCTTATTCTCCAGGGGCGGCACTGAAGCTTTCTTT.